This is a list of T cell receptor beta chains from one sample in a study of post-analysis software for immune sequencing data. TCRdb reprocessed the PCR reads with MiXCR, giving one entry per CDR3 protein. This sample has around 440,000 distinct CDR3 sequences, with roughly 45% found just once. The specimen sequenced was blood. These TCRs come from a girl between 5 and 17 years old with multiple sclerosis. The CDR3 runs from the conserved cysteine through the conserved F or W.

>TRBV2
CASSPGTSTYNEQFF
>TRBV5-8
CASSLGSGGRNEQFF
>TRBV20-1
CSARNPTGRGTEAFF
>TRBV18
CASSLRLAGSTDTQYF
>TRBV20-1
CSAPGGLRDEQFF
>TRBV24-1
CATSEKDGPGAEAFF
>TRBV7-2
CASSRGTRPETQYF
>TRBV6-5
CASSYPGQETQYF
>TRBV5-1
CASSIDRGLLVNTEAFF
>TRBV2
CASSAGDEQFF
>TRBV5-1
CASSLDGGPTEAFF
>TRBV15
CATSRDRESSYNEQFF
>TRBV28
CASRSGTAADTQYF
>TRBV4-1
CASSHGDEQFF
>TRBV28
CASSPPGGLSYEQYF
>TRBV20-1
CSAGGGTGVDEQYF
>TRBV4-3
CASSPQIGGSEAFF
>TRBV20-1
CSASNRFNLYEQYF
>TRBV12-3/TRBV12-4
CASTPNRYPYEQYF
>TRBV2
CATPGREGLSSGANVLTF
>TRBV7-3
CASSPREHNEQFF
>TRBV28
CAIHAASGTREQFF
>TRBV4-2
CASSQGEQGAYGYTF
>TRBV29-1
CSVARDRWRGGELFF
>TRBV6-6
CASSKYGLATDTQYF
>TRBV20-1
CSARDLLGTYEQYF
>TRBV4-2
CASSHTSNDEQFF
>TRBV9
CASSVAGQGETQYF
>TRBV27
CASSPTGITEAFF
>TRBV3-1
CASSQLFTGMNTEAFF